The 30 T cell receptor beta chains presented below share a single source sample, sequenced in a study of shared clonotypes between healthy human individuals. Repertoires were generated with immunoSEQ multiplex PCR, while TCRdb's copy carries only in-frame clones and drops some. The sample carries more than 2 million clones, nearly 97% recorded once. The sequenced material came from naive CD4+ T cells sorted from blood. Specified subset: CD45RA+ positively selected. These receptors were collected from a man between 18 and 35 years old in good health.

The chain carries TRBV19 and TRBJ1-1; 8 nucleotides agree with TRBD1. With V trimmed by 6 bases and J by 4 bases, 7 bases remained unmatched. CDR3 size: 14 residues. Germline CDR1 reads LNHDA; CDR2 reads SQIVND (reference sequence). For the CDR3, the DNA is TGTGCCAGTAGGGCGGACAGGGCCAGCACTGAAGCTTTCTTT. The encoded protein is CASRADRASTEAFF. Variable domain in full (rest from reference TRBV19 and TRBJ1-1): DGGITQSPKYLFRKEGQNVTLSCEQNLNHDAMYWYRQDPGQGLRLIYYSQIVNDFQKGDIAEGYSVSREKKESFPLTVTSAQKNPTAFYLCASRADRASTEAFFGQGTRLTVV.

The rearrangement joins TRBV4-3 to TRBJ2-7; D possibly uses TRBD1 or TRBD2 (6 bases each). The germline gives CDR1 LGHNA, CDR2 YSLEER. The CDR3 contains 16 residues. Trimming removed 0 bases from V and 2 bases from J, with 14 bases in between. DNA of the CDR3: TGCGCCAGCAGCCAAGAAAAGACAGGACTAACCTACGAGCAGTACTTC. Its translation is CASSQEKTGLTYEQYF.

J is TRBJ1-2 and V is TRBV30; maybe TRBD1 (5 bases). The V gene's germline CDR1 is GTSNPN and CDR2 SVGIG (reference sequence). The CDR3 has 15 residues. The V end was cut by 2 bases, the J end by 0 bases, with 13 bases between. The CDR3 protein is CAWSSPGHANYGYTF. CDR3 bases: TGTGCCTGGAGTTCCCCAGGGCACGCTAACTATGGCTACACCTTC. Variable domain in full (rest from reference TRBV30 and TRBJ1-2): SQTIHQWPATLVQPVGSPLSLECTVEGTSNPNLYWYRQAAGRGLQLLFYSVGIGQISSEVPQNLSASRPQDRQFILSSKKLLLSDSGFYLCAWSSPGHANYGYTFGSGTRLTVV.

V gene TRBV6-5 combines with J gene TRBJ1-3; TRBD1 might be the D (6 bases). Between the trimmed V and J ends, which lost 5 bases and 2 bases, there was a span of 10 bases. This CDR3 contains 14 residues. Looked up from germline, CDR1 is MNHEY and CDR2 is SVGAGI. The DNA for the CDR3 is TGTGCCAGCAGTCCCAGGGGAGCTGGAAACACCATATATTTT. Protein: CASSPRGAGNTIYF.

This chain links TRBV6-1 with TRBJ2-2; D uncertain. Germline lookup yields CDR1 MNHNS and CDR2 SASEGT. The CDR3 consists of 17 residues. Trimming removed 2 bases at V and 0 bases at J, with 13 bases between. CDR3 residues: CASSEYNSPSNTGELFF. Written as DNA, the CDR3 is TGTGCCAGCAGTGAATATAACAGCCCCTCGAACACCGGGGAGCTGTTTTTT.

This clone has only one observation. The gene calls are TRBV7-8 and TRBJ2-1; TRBD2 agrees at 14 bases. The CDR3 has 16 amino acids. V lost 5 bases to trimming and J lost 7 bases; unmatched junction nucleotides: 7. Per the germline V gene, CDR1 is SGHVS and CDR2 is FQNEAQ. CDR3 sequence: CASSRGLAGVMNEQFF. The DNA for the CDR3 is TGTGCCAGCAGCCGGGGACTAGCGGGAGTTATGAATGAGCAGTTCTTC.

V usage is TRBV5-1 and J usage is TRBJ2-3, with 10 bases fitting TRBD1. The CDR3 has 14 amino acids. The V gene end was trimmed by 3 bases and the J gene end by 4 bases; junction bases not matched to a gene: 2. Germline values: CDR1 SGHRS, CDR2 YFSETQ. Here the CDR3 DNA reads TGCGCCAGCAGCTACGGACAGGGGGCAGATACGCAGTATTTT. Translated, it gives CASSYGQGADTQYF.

This chain joins TRBV5-1 and TRBJ2-7, with D possibly being TRBD2 (6 bases). V was pared by 2 bases and J by 7 bases, with 19 bases between. The CDR3 sequence is 15 residues long. Germline V gives CDR1 SGHRS, CDR2 YFSETQ. The CDR3 loop reads CASSFPSAGPREQYF. CDR3 DNA: TGCGCCAGCAGCTTCCCCTCGGCGGGGCCGCGGGAGCAGTACTTC. Looking up the rest from reference TRBV5-1 and TRBJ2-7 gives the full variable domain: KAGVTQTPRYLIKTRGQQVTLSCSPISGHRSVSWYQQTPGQGLQFLFEYFSETQRNKGNFPGRFSGRQFSNSRSEMNVSTLELGDSALYLCASSFPSAGPREQYFGPGTRLTVT.

The chain carries TRBV19 and TRBJ2-7, with 10 bases that match TRBD1. The J segment lost 7 bases and the V segment lost 4 bases, leaving 10 bases of the junction unmatched. The CDR3 totals 15 residues. The germline V gene has CDR1 LNHDA and CDR2 SQIVND (reference sequence). CDR3 residues: CASSTKPGQGYEQYF. DNA for the CDR3: TGTGCCAGTAGTACCAAGCCGGGACAGGGGTATGAGCAGTACTTC.

The chain has TRBV5-4 and TRBJ1-3; D possibly corresponds to TRBD1 (5 bases). The ends were cut back, 7 bases at V and 2 bases at J, with 10 bases in the middle. Germline loops: CDR1 SGHNT, CDR2 YYREEE (reference sequence). The CDR3 has 13 residues. CDR3 residues: CASQAGPGNTIYF. The DNA of the CDR3 is TGTGCCAGCCAGGCAGGGCCTGGAAACACCATATATTTT.

V usage is TRBV7-9 and J usage is TRBJ1-2; D possibly corresponds to TRBD1 (5 bases). The CDR3 totals 15 residues. The V end was cut by 3 bases, the J end by 1 base, with 12 bases between. Germline V gene data show CDR1 as SEHNR and CDR2 as FQNEAQ (reference sequence). CDR3 sequence (DNA): TGTGCCAGCAGCTTGTGGCAGGGTAGTAACTATGGCTACACCTTC. Translation: CASSLWQGSNYGYTF.

This clone was seen once. One end of the junction does not line up with germline, which may come from a read error. The chain links TRBV5-1 to TRBJ2-5, with D possibly TRBD1 on 6 matching bases. This CDR3 spans 14 amino acids. Germline V CDR1 and CDR2: SGHRS, YFSETQ. CDR3 bases: TGCGCCAGCAGCACCGGGGACACCCAAAAGACCCAGTACTTC. It encodes CASSTGDTQKTQYF.

The chain links TRBV11-2 to TRBJ2-2; D unresolved. Trimming pared 5 bases from V and 2 bases from J, leaving 6 bases between. Germline lookup yields CDR1 SGHAT and CDR2 FQNNGV. The CDR3 runs to 13 residues. The CDR3 here is CASSATNTGELFF. CDR3 nucleotides: TGTGCCAGCAGCGCAACAAACACCGGGGAGCTGTTTTTT.

The chain uses TRBV5-1 and TRBJ2-3; tentatively, D is TRBD2 (5 bases). V was cut by 3 bases and J by 1 base, with 12 bases left in between. The CDR3 sequence is 15 residues long. Germline V gene data show CDR1 as SGHRS and CDR2 as YFSETQ. CDR3 bases: TGCGCCAGCAGCTCCGTTTTGGGAGGCACAGATACGCAGTATTTT. Protein: CASSSVLGGTDTQYF.

Concerning this clone: Different DNA sequences within this sample yield the same CDR3. The V gene is TRBV7-3, the J gene TRBJ1-1, with unresolved D. The ends were cut back, 6 bases at V and 2 bases at J, with 7 bases in the middle. Germline lookup yields CDR1 SGHTA and CDR2 FQGTGA. There are 12 residues in the CDR3. CDR3 DNA: TGTGCCAGCAGTACCGGCAACACTGAAGCTTTCTTT. It specifies CASSTGNTEAFF. Full variable domain (missing parts from reference TRBV7-3 and TRBJ1-1): GAGVSQTPSNKVTEKGKYVELRCDPISGHTALYWYRQSLGQGPEFLIYFQGTGAADDSGLPNDRFFAVRPEGSVSTLKIQRTERGDSAVYLCASSTGNTEAFFGQGTRLTVV.

The V gene is TRBV11-2, the J gene TRBJ1-3; the D gene is possibly TRBD1 (5 bases). The CDR3 totals 15 residues. CDR1 and CDR2 (germline): SGHAT, FQNNGV. Trimming pared 5 bases from V and 2 bases from J, leaving 13 bases between. CDR3 in DNA: TGTGCCAGCAGCCCCGGAGGGGAGCCTGGAAACACCATATATTTT. It is translated as CASSPGGEPGNTIYF.

About this clone: Germline is not matched at one junction end, which may reflect a read error. The chain is built from TRBV7-7 and TRBJ2-5, with D maybe TRBD2 (6 bases). Per the germline V gene, CDR1 is SSHAT and CDR2 is FNYEAQ (reference sequence). The CDR3 sequence is 15 residues long. The CDR3 DNA reads as TGTGCTAGCAGCCCCCTCGGGGGTGGGTGGGAGACCCAGTACTTC. It translates to CASSPLGGGWETQYF.

The gene calls are TRBV5-1 and TRBJ1-5; D is unclear. Germline V gene sequence: CDR1 SGHRS, CDR2 YFSETQ. The V gene lost 3 bases and the J gene lost 7 bases, with 11 bases spanning the gap. The CDR3 loop spans 13 amino acids. The CDR3: CASSSDGQQPQHF. The CDR3 DNA is TGCGCCAGCAGCTCCGACGGCCAGCAGCCCCAGCATTTT. Looking up the rest from reference TRBV5-1 and TRBJ1-5 gives the full variable domain: KAGVTQTPRYLIKTRGQQVTLSCSPISGHRSVSWYQQTPGQGLQFLFEYFSETQRNKGNFPGRFSGRQFSNSRSEMNVSTLELGDSALYLCASSSDGQQPQHFGDGTRLSIL.

The chain joins TRBV11-2 to TRBJ2-5; 7 bases are shared with TRBD2. With 1 base clipped from V and 0 bases from J, the junction kept 5 bases outside the gene matches. In germline, CDR1 is SGHAT, CDR2 FQNNGV. The CDR3 covers 16 residues. The chain's CDR3 is CASSLGGGPNQETQYF. In nucleotides, the CDR3 is TGTGCCAGCAGCTTAGGGGGAGGGCCTAACCAAGAGACCCAGTACTTC.

V gene TRBV5-1 combines with J gene TRBJ2-1; TRBD1 aligns across 8 bases. Germline V gene data show CDR1 as SGHRS and CDR2 as YFSETQ. CDR3 size: 18 residues. With 4 bases clipped from V and 6 bases from J, the junction kept 18 bases outside the gene matches. The CDR3 nucleotides read TGCGCCAGCAGCCCTATTTGGACAGGGTCAAAAAAAGGCAATGAGCAGTTCTTC. It encodes CASSPIWTGSKKGNEQFF.

The V gene is TRBV9, the J gene TRBJ1-1; no clear D. Germline CDR1 SGDLS, CDR2 YYNGEE. V was shortened by 3 bases and J by 1 base, with 13 bases between the two germline ends. CDR3 length: 15 amino acids. The CDR3 nucleotides read TGTGCCAGCAGCGGCACTATAGGCGGGAACACTGAAGCTTTCTTT. This sequence encodes CASSGTIGGNTEAFF. Full variable domain (rest looked up from reference TRBV9 and TRBJ1-1): DSGVTQTPKHLITATGQRVTLRCSPRSGDLSVYWYQQSLDQGLQFLIQYYNGEERAKGNILERFSAQQFPDLHSELNLSSLELGDSALYFCASSGTIGGNTEAFFGQGTRLTVV.

This rearrangement joins TRBV6-1 to TRBJ2-3; tentatively, D is TRBD1 (5 bases). CDR1 is MNHNS, CDR2 SASEGT, per germline. This CDR3 is built from 14 residues. The ends were cut back, 6 bases at V and 1 base at J, with 11 bases in the middle. CDR3 loop: CASRTTAGTDTQYF. The CDR3 DNA reads as TGTGCCAGCAGGACGACAGCCGGCACAGATACGCAGTATTTT.

The J gene is TRBJ2-6, the V gene TRBV19; 7 bases agree with TRBD1. V trimming: 1 base; J trimming: 0 bases; junction bases outside the gene matches: 6. In germline, CDR1 is LNHDA, CDR2 SQIVND (reference sequence). The CDR3 loop spans 18 amino acids. The CDR3 DNA sequence: TGTGCCAGTAGTATAGGAGGGGGCCTTTTCTCTGGGGCCAACGTCCTGACTTTC. Protein sequence: CASSIGGGLFSGANVLTF.

This chain joins TRBV7-2 and TRBJ2-3; D is unresolved. The germline V gene has CDR1 SGHTA and CDR2 FQGNSA. Trimming cost V 5 bases and J 6 bases, with 6 bases left between them. The CDR3 length is 11 residues. The CDR3 nucleotides read TGTGCCAGCAGCCTCATGGATACGCAGTATTTT. Translating it yields CASSLMDTQYF. The full variable domain, rest sourced from reference TRBV7-2 and TRBJ2-3, is GAGVSQSPSNKVTEKGKDVELRCDPISGHTALYWYRQSLGQGLEFLIYFQGNSAPDKSGLPSDRFSAERTGGSVSTLTIQRTQQEDSAVYLCASSLMDTQYFGPGTRLTVL.

This chain links TRBV5-5 with TRBJ2-5, with TRBD2 identical over 9 bases. The CDR3 length is 16 residues. V was pared by 1 base and J by 4 bases, with 8 bases of the junction left unmatched. Germline V gene lookup returns CDR1 SGHKS and CDR2 YYEKEE (reference sequence). The CDR3 DNA sequence: TGTGCCAGCAGCTTGAGTCCAGCGGGGGGCTCAGAGACCCAGTACTTC. This codes for CASSLSPAGGSETQYF.

V usage is TRBV5-4 and J usage is TRBJ1-3; possibly TRBD1 for D (6 bases). This CDR3 has 14 amino acids. V was shortened by 2 bases and J by 2 bases, with 8 bases between the two germline ends. Germline V gives CDR1 SGHNT, CDR2 YYREEE (reference sequence). The CDR3 DNA reads TGTGCCAGCAGCTTAACAGGGACTGGAAACACCATATATTTT. Translated: CASSLTGTGNTIYF.

V gene TRBV7-2 combines with J gene TRBJ2-7; D is possibly TRBD1 (6 bases). V was cut by 7 bases and J by 2 bases, with 15 bases left in between. Germline V gene lookup returns CDR1 SGHTA and CDR2 FQGNSA. The CDR3 runs 14 residues. The CDR3, as DNA: TGTGCCAGCAATTTACAGGGCCCAACCTACGAGCAGTACTTC. This translates into CASNLQGPTYEQYF.

This clone was detected only once. The J gene is TRBJ2-2, the V gene TRBV9, with D tentatively TRBD1 (5 bases). This CDR3 has 14 amino acids. Germline CDR1 reads SGDLS; CDR2 reads YYNGEE. The V end was cut by 1 base, the J end by 7 bases, with 11 bases between. The CDR3 loop reads CASSVPREGGELFF. Here the CDR3 DNA reads TGTGCCAGCAGCGTACCCAGGGAAGGCGGGGAGCTGTTTTTT.

The chain employs TRBV4-1 and TRBJ1-2; D call uncertain. CDR3 length: 16 amino acids. Germline V gives CDR1 MGHRA, CDR2 YSYEKL. With 1 base removed from V and 0 bases from J, the gap between germline ends came to 12 bases. In nucleotides, the CDR3 is TGCGCCAGCAGCCAAGGGCCCGGCGATGCTAACTATGGCTACACCTTC. The encoded protein is CASSQGPGDANYGYTF.

The chain uses TRBV6-5 and TRBJ2-1; D call uncertain. CDR1 MNHEY and CDR2 SVGAGI come from the germline V gene. Trimming cost V 6 bases and J 7 bases, with 19 bases left between them. This CDR3 comprises 15 residues. CDR3 coding DNA: TGTGCCAGCAGGCAACAACCGGGCTCCCCGAATGAGCAGTTCTTC. Translation: CASRQQPGSPNEQFF.